This record covers a single T cell receptor (beta chain). Its cognate antigen is unknown. The data derive from a study of cytomegalovirus exposure and HLA in healthy donors. General study results and limits: Most TCR sequences showed up rarely, but some public TCRs showed up in many donors. TCR clusters originating in the first cohort tended to co-occur in the roughly 120 validation repertoires, according to a later analysis.

The length of the CDR3 is 16 residues. Measured with immunoSEQ multiplex PCR; TCRdb has only the in-frame clones, and not every one. Counted here are some 80,000 clones, 95% occurring once; the ten biggest clones make up nearly 0.7%. Sequencing used PBMCs. The TCR originated in a woman under 30 in good health and CMV-seronegative. The chain combines TRBV21-1 with TRBJ1-1. TRBV21-1 is designated a pseudogene. This CDR3 is CASEETPVVMNTEAFF. CDR3 coding DNA: TGTGCCAGCGAGGAGACTCCGGTAGTGATGAACACTGAAGCTTTCTTT.